Below are 26 T cell receptor beta chains sequenced from a single sample in a study of beta chain features in type 1 diabetes. Sequencing targeted expressed TCRB transcripts, as all isolated RNA had been reverse transcribed. Profiled with immunoSEQ multiplex PCR; TCRdb holds only in-frame clones, not every one. The sample has about 320,000 clones; 14% are singletons. The material sequenced was central memory CD4+ T cells from blood. Source of these receptors: a man between 25 and 39 years old in good health.

This clone was observed a handful of times. The CDR3 region is CASSLGTSGGDNEQFF. CDR3 coding DNA: TGTGCCAGCAGCTTGGGGACTAGCGGGGGAGACAATGAGCAGTTCTTC. V usage is TRBV7-6 and J usage is TRBJ2-1; TRBD2 agrees at 14 bases. Germline loops: CDR1 SGHVS, CDR2 FNYEAQ. The CDR3 consists of 16 residues. J gave up 5 bases and V 3 bases, and 3 bases lay outside the gene matches.

This chain uses TRBV6-5 with TRBJ1-1, with 9 nucleotides matching TRBD1. The V and J ends lost 8 bases and 1 base, in that order; junction bases with no gene match: 8. Germline V gene sequence: CDR1 MNHEY, CDR2 SVGAGI. The CDR3 has 15 amino acids. CDR3 sequence: CASRDRGSPNTEAFF. The CDR3 region has the DNA TGTGCCAGCCGAGACAGGGGGAGCCCGAACACTGAAGCTTTCTTT.

This clone appeared a few times. This chain links TRBV10-3 with TRBJ2-6; no definite D call. V was shortened by 9 bases and J by 0 bases, with 3 bases between the two germline ends. The CDR3 loop spans 12 amino acids. CDR1 is ENHRY and CDR2 is SYGVKD in the germline V gene. The CDR3 sequence: CAMNSGANVLTF. CDR3 coding DNA: TGTGCCATGAACTCTGGGGCCAACGTCCTGACTTTC.

Note on this clone: The same CDR3 is also encoded by other DNA sequences in this sample. The chain has TRBV14 and TRBJ2-7; maybe TRBD2 (5 bases). The CDR3 sequence is 15 residues long. The ends were cut back, 1 base at V and 1 base at J, with 11 bases in the middle. Germline V gene sequence: CDR1 SGHDN, CDR2 FVKESK. CDR3 DNA: TGTGCCAGCAGCCAAGTCGGAGGAGGATCCTACGAGCAGTACTTC. Its protein product is CASSQVGGGSYEQYF.

Regarding this clone: Other nucleotide sequences from this sample produce the same CDR3. This chain uses TRBV7-2 with TRBJ2-1; 9 bases agree with TRBD1. The length of the CDR3 is 14 residues. V lost 4 bases and J lost 4; bases outside the gene matches: 2. Germline lookup yields CDR1 SGHTA and CDR2 FQGNSA. The CDR3 protein is CASSSQGAYNEQFF. Written as DNA, the CDR3 is TGTGCCAGCAGCTCACAGGGGGCTTACAATGAGCAGTTCTTC. The whole variable domain, remainder taken from reference TRBV7-2 and TRBJ2-1, is GAGVSQSPSNKVTEKGKDVELRCDPISGHTALYWYRQSLGQGLEFLIYFQGNSAPDKSGLPSDRFSAERTGGSVSTLTIQRTQQEDSAVYLCASSSQGAYNEQFFGPGTRLTVL.

As regards this clone: This CDR3 is also generated by other DNA sequences in the sample. CDR3 protein: CASSESPHTDTQYF. The CDR3 bases are TGTGCCAGCAGTGAATCTCCACACACAGATACGCAGTATTTT. This chain connects TRBV25-1 to TRBJ2-3; D is unclear. Germline CDR1 reads MGHDK; CDR2 reads SYGVNS. V lost 1 base to trimming and J lost 2 bases, with 7 bases between them. The CDR3 consists of 14 residues. Drawing the rest from reference TRBV25-1 and TRBJ2-3, the complete variable domain is EADIYQTPRYLVIGTGKKITLECSQTMGHDKMYWYQQDPGMELHLIHYSYGVNSTEKGDLSSESTVSRIRTEHFPLTLESARPSHTSQYLCASSESPHTDTQYFGPGTRLTVL.

This clone was observed a handful of times. Other DNA sequences in the same sample also yield this CDR3. DNA for the CDR3: TGTGCCAGCAGCGTCGCGGGAGGTCCGATTGATACGCAGTATTTT. This sequence encodes CASSVAGGPIDTQYF. This chain connects TRBV9 to TRBJ2-3; 8 bases map to TRBD2. The germline CDR1 and CDR2 sequences are SGDLS and YYNGEE. The ends lost 2 bases at V and 6 bases at J; junction bases unmatched: 8. This CDR3 has 15 residues.

This clone turned up a few times. The chain joins TRBV5-1 to TRBJ2-5, with TRBD1 matching over 7 bases. The CDR3 sequence is 15 residues long. Germline-derived CDR1 and CDR2 are SGHRS and YFSETQ. V was pared by 1 base and J by 2 bases, with 5 bases of the junction left unmatched. CDR3 protein: CASSLMGQQQETQYF. CDR3 nucleotide sequence: TGCGCCAGCAGCTTGATGGGACAGCAGCAAGAGACCCAGTACTTC. The full variable domain, with the rest looked up from reference TRBV5-1 and TRBJ2-5, is KAGVTQTPRYLIKTRGQQVTLSCSPISGHRSVSWYQQTPGQGLQFLFEYFSETQRNKGNFPGRFSGRQFSNSRSEMNVSTLELGDSALYLCASSLMGQQQETQYFGPGTRLLVL.

This clone was found a few times. The chain is built from TRBV4-2 and TRBJ2-7; possible D gene TRBD2, 6 bases. CDR1 and CDR2 from the germline V gene are LGHNA and YNFKEQ. The CDR3 loop spans 16 amino acids. The V end lost 4 bases, the J end lost 3 bases, and 19 bases lay between the germline ends. The CDR3 loop is CASSPRPCSGGYEQYV. The DNA of the CDR3 is TGTGCCAGCAGCCCTCGCCCCTGTAGCGGAGGCTACGAGCAGTACGTC.

On this clone: The same CDR3 arises from other DNA sequences in this sample as well. The rearrangement uses TRBV5-6 and TRBJ2-1; D is ambiguous. This CDR3 spans 12 amino acids. V lost 0 bases, J lost 4 bases, and 2 bases lay in between. Germline values: CDR1 SGHDT, CDR2 YYEEEE. CDR3 bases: TGTGCCAGCAGCTTGGTGTACAATGAGCAGTTCTTC. It is translated as CASSLVYNEQFF.

The J gene is TRBJ2-7, the V gene TRBV7-7; perhaps TRBD1 as D (7 bases). Deletions cut 1 base from V and 6 bases from J, with 16 bases between. The V gene's germline CDR1 is SSHAT and CDR2 FNYEAQ (reference sequence). This CDR3 spans 15 amino acids. The CDR3 DNA is TGTGCCAGCAGCTTAGGCGGGTCAGGGGGAGGCGAGCAGTACTTC. Its translation is CASSLGGSGGGEQYF. The complete variable domain, with remaining parts taken from reference TRBV7-7 and TRBJ2-7, reads GAGVSQSPRYKVTKRGQDVTLRCDPISSHATLYWYQQALGQGPEFLTYFNYEAQPDKSGLPSDRFSAERPEGSISTLTIQRTEQRDSAMYRCASSLGGSGGGEQYFGPGTRLTVT.

The V call is TRBV27, the J call TRBJ1-2; possibly TRBD1 for D (6 bases). Trimming shortened V by 9 bases and J by 0 bases, and 17 bases separated the two germline ends. There are 15 residues in the CDR3. Germline V gene data show CDR1 as MNHEY and CDR2 as SMNVEV (reference sequence). CDR3 coding DNA: TGTGCCAGGCAGGACCGACAGGCGTCTAACTATGGCTACACCTTC. It is translated as CARQDRQASNYGYTF.

The chain combines TRBV10-1 with TRBJ2-5; TRBD1 is a possible D gene (5 bases). The length of the CDR3 is 15 residues. The germline CDR1 and CDR2 sequences are WNHNN and SYGVQD (reference sequence). V lost 4 bases, J lost 5 bases, and 17 bases lay in between. The CDR3 DNA reads TGCGCCAGCAGTGCCAGAGGATCAGGGATCGAGACCCAGTACTTC. This translates into CASSARGSGIETQYF.

DNA for the CDR3: TGCGCCAGCACCTTAACCGGGGAGCTGTTTTTT. This codes for CASTLTGELFF. J is TRBJ2-2 and V is TRBV5-1; D not certain. Germline V gene sequence: CDR1 SGHRS, CDR2 YFSETQ. CDR3 length equals 11 residues. V was pared by 6 bases and J by 5 bases, with 5 bases between.

The chain recombines TRBV6-1 with TRBJ2-2; possibly TRBD2 for D (5 bases). Germline loops: CDR1 MNHNS, CDR2 SASEGT. The CDR3 runs to 14 residues. Trimming cost V 7 bases and J 5 bases, with 14 bases left between them. The CDR3 sequence is CASIRGSGTGELFF. CDR3 DNA sequence: TGTGCCAGCATCCGGGGATCAGGAACCGGGGAGCTGTTTTTT.

V gene TRBV14 combines with J gene TRBJ1-1, with 8 bases that match TRBD1. The trim removed 1 base at V and 3 bases at J, leaving 4 bases unmatched. Germline V gene data show CDR1 as SGHDN and CDR2 as FVKESK. This CDR3 contains 15 residues. CDR3 coding DNA: TGTGCCAGCAGCCAAGCACAGGGGGGAGACACTGAAGCTTTCTTT. Its protein is CASSQAQGGDTEAFF.

As for this clone: Possible read error: a much larger clone is one base away. The rearrangement uses TRBV6-1 and TRBJ2-3; D not certain. Trimming removed 6 bases from V and 2 bases from J, with 6 bases in between. The germline V gene encodes CDR1 MNHNS and CDR2 SASEGT. The CDR3 is 12 residues long. As DNA, the CDR3 is TGTGCCAGCAGCCTGGACACAGATACGCAGTATTTT. As protein: CASSLDTDTQYF.

This clone was counted ten times or more. This chain joins TRBV10-2 and TRBJ2-2; D gene unclear. V lost 3 bases and J 6 bases, leaving 8 bases between the germline ends. The germline V gene encodes CDR1 WSHSY and CDR2 SAAADI. This CDR3 contains 13 residues. The chain's CDR3 is CASSEGRPGELFF. CDR3 nucleotides: TGCGCCAGCAGTGAAGGGCGTCCCGGGGAGCTGTTTTTT.

In nucleotides, the CDR3 is TGTGCCAGCAGCGTAGAGCCGACGAACTATGGCTACACCTTC. Translation gives CASSVEPTNYGYTF. J is TRBJ1-2 and V is TRBV9, with D hard to call. CDR1 and CDR2 from the germline V gene are SGDLS and YYNGEE. The CDR3 is made up of 14 amino acids. The V gene lost 0 bases and the J gene lost 2 bases, with 8 bases spanning the gap.

There are a few counts of this clone. The gene calls are TRBV6-5 and TRBJ1-5; D is uncertain. CDR1 is MNHEY, CDR2 SVGAGI, per germline. This CDR3 comprises 15 residues. Deletions cut 0 bases from V and 3 bases from J, with 9 bases between. The chain's CDR3 is CASSYSAPANQPQHF. The CDR3, as DNA: TGTGCCAGCAGTTACTCAGCCCCTGCCAATCAGCCCCAGCATTTT.

This chain links TRBV12-5 with TRBJ1-6; possible D gene TRBD1, 5 bases. This CDR3 region has 14 residues. Per the germline V gene, CDR1 is LGHNT and CDR2 is FRNRAP. Trimming removed 5 bases at V and 9 bases at J, with 14 bases between. DNA of the CDR3: TGTGCTAGTGGTCCTCTCGGGGGTAGTTCACCCCTCCACTTT. It specifies CASGPLGGSSPLHF.

The rearrangement uses TRBV6-4 and TRBJ2-1; 10 positions match TRBD2. CDR3 size: 14 residues. Germline V CDR1 and CDR2: MRHNA, SNTAGT. Trimming at V came to 8 bases and at J to 9 bases, leaving 10 bases not matched to a gene. The CDR3 protein is CASVAGGRRGEQFF. The DNA for the CDR3 is TGTGCCAGCGTAGCGGGAGGTCGCCGGGGTGAGCAGTTCTTC.

Comments on this clone: The DNA is omitted, as the CDR3 cannot be located on it reliably, and the CDR3 follows TCRdb's listing. The chain uses TRBV27 and TRBJ1-2. Germline V gene sequence: CDR1 MNHEY, CDR2 SMNVEV (reference sequence). The CDR3 sequence runs 17 residues, both termini included. The CDR3 sequence is CASSLYSTSGRNYGYTF.

This clone has only one observation. The V and J genes are TRBV5-6 and TRBJ1-6; TRBD1 aligns across 7 bases. Unmatched junction bases numbered 8, after V lost 4 bases and J lost 7 bases. The CDR3 is made up of 15 amino acids. Germline V lookup: CDR1 SGHDT, CDR2 YYEEEE. CDR3 DNA: TGTGCCAGCAGCAGGGACAGATATTGGAATTCACCCCTCCACTTT. Residues: CASSRDRYWNSPLHF.

The chain recombines TRBV12-5 with TRBJ1-1; D is unresolved. V dropped 2 bases and J dropped 4 bases, with 8 bases sitting between them. Looked up from germline, CDR1 is LGHNT and CDR2 is FRNRAP. CDR3 length: 13 residues. The CDR3 DNA reads as TGTGCTAGTGGTTTGCGCCAGAGCACTGAAGCTTTCTTT. This encodes CASGLRQSTEAFF.

A few counts support this clone. This chain uses TRBV6-5 with TRBJ1-2; D is undetermined. Trimming pared 2 bases from V and 0 bases from J, leaving 10 bases between. CDR1 is MNHEY, CDR2 SVGAGI, per germline. This CDR3 comprises 15 residues. CDR3 coding DNA: TGTGCCAGCAGTTACCGGAAGGGATCTAACTATGGCTACACCTTC. Translation: CASSYRKGSNYGYTF.